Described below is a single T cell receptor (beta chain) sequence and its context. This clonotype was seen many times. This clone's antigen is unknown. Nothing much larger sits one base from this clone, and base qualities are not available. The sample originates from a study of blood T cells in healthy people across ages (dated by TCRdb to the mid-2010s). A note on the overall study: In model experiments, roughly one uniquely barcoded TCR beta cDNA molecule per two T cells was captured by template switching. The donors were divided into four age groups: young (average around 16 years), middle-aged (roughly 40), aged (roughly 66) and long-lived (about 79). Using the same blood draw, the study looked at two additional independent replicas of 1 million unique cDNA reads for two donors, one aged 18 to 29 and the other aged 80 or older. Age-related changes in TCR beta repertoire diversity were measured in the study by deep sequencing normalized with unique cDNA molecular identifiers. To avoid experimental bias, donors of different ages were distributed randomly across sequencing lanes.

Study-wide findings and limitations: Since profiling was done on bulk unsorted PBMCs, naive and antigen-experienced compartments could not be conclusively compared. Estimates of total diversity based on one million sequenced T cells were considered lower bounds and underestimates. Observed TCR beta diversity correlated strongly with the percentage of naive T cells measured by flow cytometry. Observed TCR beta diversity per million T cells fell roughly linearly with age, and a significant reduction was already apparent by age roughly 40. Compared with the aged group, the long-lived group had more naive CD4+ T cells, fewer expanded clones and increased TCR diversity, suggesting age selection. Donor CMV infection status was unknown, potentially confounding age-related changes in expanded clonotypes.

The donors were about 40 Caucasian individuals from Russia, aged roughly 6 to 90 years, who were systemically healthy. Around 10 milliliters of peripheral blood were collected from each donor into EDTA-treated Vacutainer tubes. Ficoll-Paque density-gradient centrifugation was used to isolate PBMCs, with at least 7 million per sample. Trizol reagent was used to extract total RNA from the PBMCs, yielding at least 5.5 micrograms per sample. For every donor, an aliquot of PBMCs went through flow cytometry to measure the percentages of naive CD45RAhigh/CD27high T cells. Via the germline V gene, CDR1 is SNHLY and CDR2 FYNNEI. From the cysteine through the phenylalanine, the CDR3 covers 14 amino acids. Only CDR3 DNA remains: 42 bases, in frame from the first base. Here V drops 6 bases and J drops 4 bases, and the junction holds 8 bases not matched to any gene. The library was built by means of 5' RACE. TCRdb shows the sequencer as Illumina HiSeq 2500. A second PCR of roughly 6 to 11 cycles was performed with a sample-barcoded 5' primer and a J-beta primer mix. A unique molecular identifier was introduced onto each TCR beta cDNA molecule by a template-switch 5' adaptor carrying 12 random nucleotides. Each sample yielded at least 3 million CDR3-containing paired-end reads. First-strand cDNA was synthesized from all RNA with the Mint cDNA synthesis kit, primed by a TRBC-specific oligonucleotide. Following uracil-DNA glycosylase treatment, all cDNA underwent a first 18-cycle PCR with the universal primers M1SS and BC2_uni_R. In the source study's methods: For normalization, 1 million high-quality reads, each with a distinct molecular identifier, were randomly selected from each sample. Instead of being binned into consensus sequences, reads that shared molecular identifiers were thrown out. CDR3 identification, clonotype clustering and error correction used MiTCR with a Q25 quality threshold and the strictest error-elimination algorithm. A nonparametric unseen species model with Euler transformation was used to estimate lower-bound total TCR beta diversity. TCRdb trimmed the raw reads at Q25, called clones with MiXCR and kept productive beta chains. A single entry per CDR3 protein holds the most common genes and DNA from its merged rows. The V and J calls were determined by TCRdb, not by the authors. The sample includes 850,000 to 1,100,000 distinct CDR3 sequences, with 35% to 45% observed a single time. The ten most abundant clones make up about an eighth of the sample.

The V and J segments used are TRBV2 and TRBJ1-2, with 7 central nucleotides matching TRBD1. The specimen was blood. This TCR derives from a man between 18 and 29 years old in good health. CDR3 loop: CASRPRGDPYGYTF. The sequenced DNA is TGTGCCAGCAGGCCCAGGGGGGACCCCTATGGCTACACCTTC.